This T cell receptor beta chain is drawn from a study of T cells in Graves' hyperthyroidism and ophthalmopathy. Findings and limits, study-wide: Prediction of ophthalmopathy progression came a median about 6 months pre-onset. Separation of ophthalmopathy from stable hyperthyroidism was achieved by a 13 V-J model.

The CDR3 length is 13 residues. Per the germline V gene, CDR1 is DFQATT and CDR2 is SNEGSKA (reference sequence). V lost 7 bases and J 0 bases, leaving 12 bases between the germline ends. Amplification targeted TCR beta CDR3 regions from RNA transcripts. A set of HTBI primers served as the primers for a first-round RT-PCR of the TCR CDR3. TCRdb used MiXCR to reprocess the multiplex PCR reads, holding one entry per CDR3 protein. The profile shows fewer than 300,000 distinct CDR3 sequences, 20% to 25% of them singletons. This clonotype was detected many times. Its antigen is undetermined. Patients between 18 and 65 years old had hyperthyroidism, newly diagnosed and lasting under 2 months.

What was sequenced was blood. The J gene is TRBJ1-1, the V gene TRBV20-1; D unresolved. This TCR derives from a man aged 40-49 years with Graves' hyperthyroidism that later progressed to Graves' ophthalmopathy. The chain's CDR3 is CSVRTGMNTEAFF. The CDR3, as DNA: TGCAGTGTACGGACGGGCATGAACACTGAAGCTTTCTTT.